Included here is one TCR beta chain sequence, with context. These data belong to a study of blood T cell repertoires in COVID-19. Germline assignment: CDR1 SGHAT and CDR2 FQDESV (reference sequence). V gave up 5 bases and J gave up 4 bases; unmatched junction bases: 6. The CDR3 runs to 15 residues. In the authors' methods: How many nucleated cells were present was estimated from reference gene primer amplification. TCRdb's copy holds only in-frame clones and misses some; the assay was immunoSEQ multiplex PCR. V, J and clone size are those of that table, while D and trimming were read from the DNA. Counted here are about 330,000 clones, just over 85% occurring once; the ten biggest clones make up more than 9%. Participant ages covered about 18 to 100 years across about 25 US areas. Participant-reported clinical history was the basis for cohort assignment.

The sequence was collected from a woman aged 18-30 years who had recovered from COVID-19. The rearrangement uses TRBV11-1 and TRBJ2-2; 8 bases are shared with TRBD1. Material for sequencing was PBMCs or T cells enriched from blood (not recorded which). The CDR3 DNA reads TGTGCCAGCAGCCCGGACAGGGCCGGCACCGGGGAGCTGTTTTTT. It specifies CASSPDRAGTGELFF.